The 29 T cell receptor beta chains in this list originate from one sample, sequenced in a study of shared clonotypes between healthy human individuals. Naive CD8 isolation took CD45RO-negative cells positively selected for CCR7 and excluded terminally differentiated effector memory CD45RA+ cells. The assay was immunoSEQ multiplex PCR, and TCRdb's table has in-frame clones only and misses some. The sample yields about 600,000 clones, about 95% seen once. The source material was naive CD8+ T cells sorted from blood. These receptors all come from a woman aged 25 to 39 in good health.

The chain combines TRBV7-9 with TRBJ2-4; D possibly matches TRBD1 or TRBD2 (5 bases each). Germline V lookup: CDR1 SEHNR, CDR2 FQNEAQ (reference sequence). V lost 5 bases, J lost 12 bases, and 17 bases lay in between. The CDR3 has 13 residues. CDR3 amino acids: CASSARDRRAQYF. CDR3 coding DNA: TGTGCCAGCAGCGCCCGGGACCGCCGGGCTCAGTACTTC.

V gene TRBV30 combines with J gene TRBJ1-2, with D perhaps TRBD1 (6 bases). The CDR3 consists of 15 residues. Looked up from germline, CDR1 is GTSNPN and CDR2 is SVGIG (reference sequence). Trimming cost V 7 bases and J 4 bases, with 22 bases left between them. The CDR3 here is CAFSGTMYSGYGYTF. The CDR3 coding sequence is TGTGCCTTCTCCGGGACAATGTACTCCGGCTATGGCTACACCTTC.

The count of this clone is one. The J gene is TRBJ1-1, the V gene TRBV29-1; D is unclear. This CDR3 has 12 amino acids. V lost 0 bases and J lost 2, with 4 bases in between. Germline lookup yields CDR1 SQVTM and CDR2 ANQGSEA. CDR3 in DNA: TGCAGCGTTGAAGAAGTAAACACTGAAGCTTTCTTT. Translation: CSVEEVNTEAFF.

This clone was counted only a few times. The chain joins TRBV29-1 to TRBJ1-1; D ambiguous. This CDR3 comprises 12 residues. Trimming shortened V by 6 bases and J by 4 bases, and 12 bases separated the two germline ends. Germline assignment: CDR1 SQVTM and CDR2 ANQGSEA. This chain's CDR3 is CSVLDGSTEAFF. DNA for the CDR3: TGCAGCGTACTGGACGGGAGCACTGAAGCTTTCTTT.

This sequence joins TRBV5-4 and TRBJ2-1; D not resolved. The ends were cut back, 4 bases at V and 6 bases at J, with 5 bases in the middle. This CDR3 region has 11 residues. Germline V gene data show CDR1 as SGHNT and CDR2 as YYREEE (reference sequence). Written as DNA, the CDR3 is TGTGCCAGCAGCGTTATCAATGAGCAGTTCTTC. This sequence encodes CASSVINEQFF.

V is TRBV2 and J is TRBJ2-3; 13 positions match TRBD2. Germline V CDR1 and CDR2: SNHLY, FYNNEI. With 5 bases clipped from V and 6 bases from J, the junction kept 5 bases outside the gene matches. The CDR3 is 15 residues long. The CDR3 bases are TGTGCCAGCAGTAGGACTAGCGGGAGTACCGATACGCAGTATTTT. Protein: CASSRTSGSTDTQYF.

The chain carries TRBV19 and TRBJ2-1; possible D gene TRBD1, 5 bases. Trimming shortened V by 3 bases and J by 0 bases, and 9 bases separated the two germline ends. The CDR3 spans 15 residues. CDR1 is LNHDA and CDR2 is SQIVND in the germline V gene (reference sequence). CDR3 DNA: TGTGCCAGTAGTATTCGACAGAGCTCCTACAATGAGCAGTTCTTC. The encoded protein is CASSIRQSSYNEQFF.

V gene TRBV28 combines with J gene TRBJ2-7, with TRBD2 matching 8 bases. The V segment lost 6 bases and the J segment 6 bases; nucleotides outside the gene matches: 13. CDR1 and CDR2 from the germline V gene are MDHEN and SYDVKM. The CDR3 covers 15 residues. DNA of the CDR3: TGTGCCAGCAGGATAACTAGCGGAGGAGGGGGCGAGCAGTACTTC. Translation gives CASRITSGGGGEQYF. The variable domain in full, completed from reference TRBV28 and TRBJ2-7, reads DVKVTQSSRYLVKRTGEKVFLECVQDMDHENMFWYRQDPGLGLRLIYFSYDVKMKEKGDIPEGYSVSREKKERFSLILESASTNQTSMYLCASRITSGGGGEQYFGPGTRLTVT.

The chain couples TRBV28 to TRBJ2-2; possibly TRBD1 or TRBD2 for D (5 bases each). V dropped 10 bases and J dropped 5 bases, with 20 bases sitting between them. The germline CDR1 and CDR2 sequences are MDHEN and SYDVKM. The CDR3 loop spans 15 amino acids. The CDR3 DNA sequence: TGTGCCATCCCGGGACCCTCCTCAGGAACCGGGGAGCTGTTTTTT. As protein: CAIPGPSSGTGELFF.

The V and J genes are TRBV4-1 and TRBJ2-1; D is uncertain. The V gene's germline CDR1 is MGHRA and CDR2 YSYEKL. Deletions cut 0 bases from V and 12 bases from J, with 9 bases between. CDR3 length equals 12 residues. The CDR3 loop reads CASSQDVRGQFF. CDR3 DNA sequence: TGCGCCAGCAGCCAAGATGTGCGTGGGCAGTTCTTC.

The CDR3 sequence: CASSLGTGPYNSPLHF. The CDR3 DNA reads as TGTGCCAGCAGCTTAGGGACAGGGCCCTATAATTCACCCCTCCACTTT. V is TRBV7-6 and J is TRBJ1-6; 8 bases fit TRBD1. This CDR3 has 16 amino acids. Germline CDR1 is SGHVS and CDR2 is FNYEAQ. After removal of 1 base from V and 2 bases from J, the junction contained 1 base not matched to a gene. The full variable domain, in which reference TRBV7-6 and TRBJ1-6 provide the parts outside the CDR3, is GAGVSQSPRYKVTKRGQDVALRCDPISGHVSLYWYRQALGQGPEFLTYFNYEAQQDKSGLPNDRFSAERPEGSISTLTIQRTEQRDSAMYRCASSLGTGPYNSPLHFGNGTRLTVT.

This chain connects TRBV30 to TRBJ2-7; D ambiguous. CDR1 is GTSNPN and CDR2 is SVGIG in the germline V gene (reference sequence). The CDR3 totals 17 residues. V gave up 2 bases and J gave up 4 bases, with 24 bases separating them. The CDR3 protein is CAWSSPPGRSNFYEQYF. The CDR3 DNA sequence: TGTGCCTGGAGTTCACCCCCCGGACGTAGTAACTTTTACGAGCAGTACTTC.

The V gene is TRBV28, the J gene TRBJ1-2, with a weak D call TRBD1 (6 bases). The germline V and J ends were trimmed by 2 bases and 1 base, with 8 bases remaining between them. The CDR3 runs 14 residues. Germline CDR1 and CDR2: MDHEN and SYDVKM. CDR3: CASSLRGINYGYTF. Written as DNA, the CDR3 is TGTGCCAGCAGTTTAAGGGGGATTAACTATGGCTACACCTTC.

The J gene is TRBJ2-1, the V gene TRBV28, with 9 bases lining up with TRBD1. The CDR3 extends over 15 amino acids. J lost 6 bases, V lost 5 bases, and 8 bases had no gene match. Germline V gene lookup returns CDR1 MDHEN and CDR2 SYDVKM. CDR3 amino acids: CASSPQGAITNEQFF. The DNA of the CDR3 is TGTGCCAGCAGTCCACAGGGGGCGATAACCAATGAGCAGTTCTTC. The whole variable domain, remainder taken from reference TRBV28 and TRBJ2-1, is DVKVTQSSRYLVKRTGEKVFLECVQDMDHENMFWYRQDPGLGLRLIYFSYDVKMKEKGDIPEGYSVSREKKERFSLILESASTNQTSMYLCASSPQGAITNEQFFGPGTRLTVL.

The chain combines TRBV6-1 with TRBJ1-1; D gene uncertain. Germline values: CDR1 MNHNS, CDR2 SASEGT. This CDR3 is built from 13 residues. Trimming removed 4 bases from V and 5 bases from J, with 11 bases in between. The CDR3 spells CASSGVGYTEAFF. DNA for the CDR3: TGTGCCAGCAGTGGGGTCGGATATACTGAAGCTTTCTTT.

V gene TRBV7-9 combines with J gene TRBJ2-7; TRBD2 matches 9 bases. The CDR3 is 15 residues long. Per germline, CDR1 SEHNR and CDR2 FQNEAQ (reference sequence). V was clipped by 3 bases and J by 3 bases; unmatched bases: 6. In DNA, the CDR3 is TGTGCCAGCAGCTTTTCTGCTAGCGGGGACTACGAGCAGTACTTC. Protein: CASSFSASGDYEQYF. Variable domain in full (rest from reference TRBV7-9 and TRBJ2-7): DTGVSQNPRHKITKRGQNVTFRCDPISEHNRLYWYRQTLGQGPEFLTYFQNEAQLEKSRLLSDRFSAERPKGSFSTLEIQRTEQGDSAMYLCASSFSASGDYEQYFGPGTRLTVT.

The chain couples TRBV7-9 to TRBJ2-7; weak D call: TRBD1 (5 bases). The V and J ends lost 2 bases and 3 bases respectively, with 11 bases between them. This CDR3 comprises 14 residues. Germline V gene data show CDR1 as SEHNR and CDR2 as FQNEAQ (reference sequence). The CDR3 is CASSLPGHYYEQYF. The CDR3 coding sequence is TGTGCCAGCAGCTTACCCGGACATTACTACGAGCAGTACTTC.

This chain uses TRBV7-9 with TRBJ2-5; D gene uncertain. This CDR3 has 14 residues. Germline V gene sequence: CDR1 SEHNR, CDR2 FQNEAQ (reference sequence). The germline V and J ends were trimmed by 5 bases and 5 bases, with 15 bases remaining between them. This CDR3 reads CASSPKESAETQYF. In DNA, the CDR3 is TGTGCCAGCAGCCCAAAGGAAAGTGCGGAGACCCAGTACTTC.

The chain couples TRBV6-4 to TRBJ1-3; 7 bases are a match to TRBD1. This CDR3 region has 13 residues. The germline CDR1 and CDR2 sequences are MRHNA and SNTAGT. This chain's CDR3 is CACGRGFGNTIYF. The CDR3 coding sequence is TGTGCATGCGGCAGGGGGTTTGGAAACACCATATATTTT.

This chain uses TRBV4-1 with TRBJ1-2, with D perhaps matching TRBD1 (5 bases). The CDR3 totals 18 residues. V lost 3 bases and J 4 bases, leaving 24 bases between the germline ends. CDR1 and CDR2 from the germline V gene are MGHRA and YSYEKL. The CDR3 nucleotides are TGCGCCAGCAGCCAGGCATCTTACTATATGGGGCGAAGCTATGGCTACACCTTC. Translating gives CASSQASYYMGRSYGYTF.

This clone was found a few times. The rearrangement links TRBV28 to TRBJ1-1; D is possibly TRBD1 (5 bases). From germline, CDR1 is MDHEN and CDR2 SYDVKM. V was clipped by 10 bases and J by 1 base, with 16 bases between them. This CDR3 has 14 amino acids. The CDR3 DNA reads TGTGCCATAGGGCTCTGGGGGTCGAACACTGAAGCTTTCTTT. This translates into CAIGLWGSNTEAFF.

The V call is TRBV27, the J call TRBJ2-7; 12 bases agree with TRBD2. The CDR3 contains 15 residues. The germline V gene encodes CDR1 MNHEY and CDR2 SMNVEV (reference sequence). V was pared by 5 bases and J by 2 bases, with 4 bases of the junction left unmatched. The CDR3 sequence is CASSPLAGGTYEQYF. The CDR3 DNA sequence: TGTGCCAGCAGTCCACTAGCGGGAGGCACCTACGAGCAGTACTTC.

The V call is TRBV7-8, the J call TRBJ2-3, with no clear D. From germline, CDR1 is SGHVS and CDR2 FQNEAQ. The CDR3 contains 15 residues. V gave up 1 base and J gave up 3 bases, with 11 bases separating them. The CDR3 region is CASSLEASRTDTQYF. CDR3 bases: TGTGCCAGCAGCTTAGAAGCGAGTAGGACAGATACGCAGTATTTT.

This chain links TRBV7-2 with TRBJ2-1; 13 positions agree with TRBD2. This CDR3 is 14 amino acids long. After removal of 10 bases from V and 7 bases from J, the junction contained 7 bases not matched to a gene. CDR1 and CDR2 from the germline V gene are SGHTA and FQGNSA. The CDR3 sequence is CATHGLAGVNEQFF. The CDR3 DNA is TGTGCCACCCATGGACTAGCGGGAGTTAATGAGCAGTTCTTC.

The CDR3: CASAQADTQYF. CDR3 in DNA: TGCGCCAGCGCCCAGGCCGATACGCAGTATTTT. V and J are TRBV23-1 and TRBJ2-3; D gene unclear. TRBV23-1 has ORF status, its function being uncertain. The CDR3 spans 11 residues. V was pared by 8 bases and J by 6 bases, with 9 bases between.

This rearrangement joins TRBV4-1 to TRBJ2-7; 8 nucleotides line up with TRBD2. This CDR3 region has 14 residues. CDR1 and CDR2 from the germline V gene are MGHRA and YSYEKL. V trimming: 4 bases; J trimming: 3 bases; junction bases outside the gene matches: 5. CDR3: CASSPGLEGYEQYF. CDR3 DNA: TGCGCCAGCAGCCCGGGACTAGAAGGCTACGAGCAGTACTTC.

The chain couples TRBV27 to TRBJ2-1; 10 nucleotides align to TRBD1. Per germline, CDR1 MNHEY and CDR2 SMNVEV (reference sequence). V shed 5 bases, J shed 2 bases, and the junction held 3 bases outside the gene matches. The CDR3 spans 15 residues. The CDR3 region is CASSGGQGPYNEQFF. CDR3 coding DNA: TGTGCCAGCAGTGGGGGACAGGGGCCCTACAATGAGCAGTTCTTC.

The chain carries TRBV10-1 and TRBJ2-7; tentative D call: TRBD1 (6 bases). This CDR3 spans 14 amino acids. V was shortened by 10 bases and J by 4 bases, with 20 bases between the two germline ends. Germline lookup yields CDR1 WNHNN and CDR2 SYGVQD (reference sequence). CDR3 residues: CATFGQPLFYEQYF. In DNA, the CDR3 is TGCGCCACGTTCGGACAGCCCCTCTTTTACGAGCAGTACTTC.

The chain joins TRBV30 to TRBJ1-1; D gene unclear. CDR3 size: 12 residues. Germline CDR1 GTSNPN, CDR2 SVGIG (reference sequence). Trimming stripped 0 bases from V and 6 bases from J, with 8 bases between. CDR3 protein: CAWSVLRPEAFF. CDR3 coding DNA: TGTGCCTGGAGTGTACTTAGGCCTGAAGCTTTCTTT. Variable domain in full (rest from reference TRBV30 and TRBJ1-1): SQTIHQWPATLVQPVGSPLSLECTVEGTSNPNLYWYRQAAGRGLQLLFYSVGIGQISSEVPQNLSASRPQDRQFILSSKKLLLSDSGFYLCAWSVLRPEAFFGQGTRLTVV.